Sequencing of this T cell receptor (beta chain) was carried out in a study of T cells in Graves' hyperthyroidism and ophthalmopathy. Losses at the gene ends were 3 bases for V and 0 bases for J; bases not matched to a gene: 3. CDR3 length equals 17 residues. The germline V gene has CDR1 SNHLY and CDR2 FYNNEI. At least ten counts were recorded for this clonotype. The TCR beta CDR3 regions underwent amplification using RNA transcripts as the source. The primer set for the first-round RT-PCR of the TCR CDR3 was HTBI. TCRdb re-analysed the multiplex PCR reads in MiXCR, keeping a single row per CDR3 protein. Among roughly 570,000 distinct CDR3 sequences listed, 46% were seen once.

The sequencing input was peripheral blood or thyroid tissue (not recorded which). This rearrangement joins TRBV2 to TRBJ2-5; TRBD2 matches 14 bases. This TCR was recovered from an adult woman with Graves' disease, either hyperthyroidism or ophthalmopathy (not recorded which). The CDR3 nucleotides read TGTGCCAGCAGTGAGGGACTAGCGGGAGTAGACCAAGAGACCCAGTACTTC. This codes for CASSEGLAGVDQETQYF.